The 20 T cell receptor beta chains listed next were all sequenced from one sample in a study of cytomegalovirus exposure and HLA in healthy donors. Primers: 60 Vbeta forward and 13 Jbeta reverse. Profiling relied on immunoSEQ multiplex PCR, and the TCRdb table lists in-frame clones only, not all of them. In the table there are about 150,000 clones, approximately 83% of which are singletons. Sequencing input: PBMCs. Receptors were obtained from a woman aged 40 to 50 in good health and CMV-seronegative.

The chain uses TRBV7-9 and TRBJ2-7, with D possibly being TRBD2 (9 bases). Between the trimmed V and J ends, which lost 5 bases and 2 bases, there was a span of 19 bases. This CDR3 has 16 residues. In germline, CDR1 is SEHNR, CDR2 FQNEAQ (reference sequence). CDR3 region: CASSAGGAGGTYEQYF. CDR3 DNA sequence: TGTGCCAGCAGCGCGGGGGGGGCAGGGGGCACCTACGAGCAGTACTTC.

This chain uses TRBV10-2 with TRBJ1-3; D uncertain. V shed 3 bases and J shed 7 bases, with 7 bases lying between them. From germline, CDR1 is WSHSY and CDR2 SAAADI. This CDR3 has 12 residues. The CDR3 protein is CASSDGGNTIYF. Here the CDR3 DNA reads TGCGCCAGCAGTGACGGCGGGAACACCATATATTTT.

This clone has more than one count but fewer than ten. This rearrangement joins TRBV6-5 to TRBJ1-1; D is undetermined. The V end was cut by 2 bases, the J end by 6 bases, with 4 bases between. Germline lookup yields CDR1 MNHEY and CDR2 SVGAGI. The CDR3 sequence is 11 residues long. In nucleotides, the CDR3 is TGTGCCAGCAGTTACGGCTCTGAAGCTTTCTTT. Its translation is CASSYGSEAFF.

This chain joins TRBV5-1 and TRBJ2-5, with 9 bases lining up with TRBD1. The CDR3 contains 15 residues. Germline V gives CDR1 SGHRS, CDR2 YFSETQ. J was trimmed by 11 bases and V by 7 bases; bases with no gene match: 18. CDR3 sequence: CASAILPGQGLEQYF. CDR3 nucleotide sequence: TGCGCCAGCGCGATACTACCGGGACAGGGATTGGAGCAGTACTTC.

This clone was seen a handful of times. This may be a read error: a much more frequent sequence differs by one nucleotide. The chain has TRBV5-1 and TRBJ1-5; 8 nucleotides match TRBD1. CDR3 length: 18 amino acids. Germline loops: CDR1 SGHRS, CDR2 YFSETQ. The trim removed 4 bases at V and 1 base at J, leaving 13 bases unmatched. CDR3: CASSRIYRGKGSNQPQHF. The CDR3 coding sequence is TGCGCCAGCAGCCGCATCTACAGGGGGAAGGGGAGCAATCAGCCCCAGCATTTT.

This chain links TRBV5-1 with TRBJ2-7; D perhaps matches TRBD1 (6 bases). CDR1 and CDR2 from the germline V gene are SGHRS and YFSETQ. The V end was cut by 4 bases, the J end by 4 bases, with 15 bases between. The CDR3 loop spans 14 amino acids. The CDR3 protein is CASSGGRVWYEQYF. The CDR3 bases are TGCGCCAGCAGCGGGGGCAGGGTATGGTACGAGCAGTACTTC.

J is TRBJ2-2 and V is TRBV6-5, with D possibly matching TRBD2 (5 bases). V shed 6 bases and J shed 0 bases, with 11 bases lying between them. The CDR3 loop spans 15 amino acids. Germline V lookup: CDR1 MNHEY, CDR2 SVGAGI. The CDR3 region is CASSPHSANTGELFF. The CDR3 DNA is TGTGCCAGCAGCCCCCATAGCGCGAACACCGGGGAGCTGTTTTTT.

This rearrangement joins TRBV5-1 to TRBJ2-7, with 7 bases that match TRBD2. Germline CDR1 SGHRS, CDR2 YFSETQ. Trimming removed 0 bases from V and 2 bases from J; junction bases left unmatched: 5. This CDR3 is built from 15 residues. The CDR3 DNA follows: TGCGCCAGCAGCTTGGGGGGGGGTCCCACCTACGAGCAGTACTTC. Its protein product is CASSLGGGPTYEQYF. Looking up the rest from reference TRBV5-1 and TRBJ2-7 gives the full variable domain: KAGVTQTPRYLIKTRGQQVTLSCSPISGHRSVSWYQQTPGQGLQFLFEYFSETQRNKGNFPGRFSGRQFSNSRSEMNVSTLELGDSALYLCASSLGGGPTYEQYFGPGTRLTVT.

The chain employs TRBV27 and TRBJ2-2; TRBD1 matches 8 bases. Looked up from germline, CDR1 is MNHEY and CDR2 is SMNVEV (reference sequence). The ends lost 6 bases at V and 1 base at J; junction bases unmatched: 1. The CDR3 spans 14 residues. CDR3 sequence (DNA): TGTGCCAGCAGGGGACAGGAGAACACCGGGGAGCTGTTTTTT. Its translation: CASRGQENTGELFF.

This clone was seen only once. The DNA for the CDR3 is TGTGCCAGCAGTGAAGGAATCGGCGGGAAGTACTCCTACGAGCAGTACTTC. Residues: CASSEGIGGKYSYEQYF. The chain has TRBV6-1 and TRBJ2-7; possibly TRBD2 for D (6 bases). The CDR3 has 17 amino acids. With 1 base removed from V and 0 bases from J, the gap between germline ends came to 16 bases. Germline assignment: CDR1 MNHNS and CDR2 SASEGT.

This clone is a singleton in its sample. The DNA for the CDR3 is TGTGCCAGCAGCTTAGGGTCTAGCGGGGCAACAGATACGCAGTATTTT. Translating gives CASSLGSSGATDTQYF. V is TRBV7-8 and J is TRBJ2-3, with 9 bases identical to TRBD2. The CDR3 consists of 16 residues. V gave up 1 base and J gave up 3 bases; unmatched junction bases: 5. Germline lookup yields CDR1 SGHVS and CDR2 FQNEAQ.

The chain couples TRBV5-1 to TRBJ1-1; no clear D. Germline CDR1 is SGHRS and CDR2 is YFSETQ. The CDR3 contains 13 residues. V gave up 0 bases and J gave up 4 bases, with 7 bases separating them. CDR3 nucleotide sequence: TGCGCCAGCAGCTTGGAGACGGGCACTGAAGCTTTCTTT. Amino acids: CASSLETGTEAFF.

The chain has TRBV2 and TRBJ1-5, with 7 bases that match TRBD1. This CDR3 has 14 amino acids. Germline V gives CDR1 SNHLY, CDR2 FYNNEI. Losses at the gene ends were 6 bases for V and 4 bases for J; bases not matched to a gene: 6. In DNA form, the CDR3 reads TGTGCCAGCAGAGACGGGACAGCGAATCAGCCCCAGCATTTT. It translates to CASRDGTANQPQHF.

Concerning this clone itself: In the same sample, other DNA sequences code for this CDR3. J is TRBJ2-7 and V is TRBV2; TRBD1 agrees at 8 bases. V was clipped by 6 bases and J by 4 bases; unmatched bases: 2. CDR1 is SNHLY, CDR2 FYNNEI, per germline. The CDR3 totals 12 residues. The chain's CDR3 is CASRGQGYEQYF. The CDR3 bases are TGTGCCAGCAGAGGACAGGGATACGAGCAGTACTTC.

In its sample, this clone was seen a few times. V is TRBV5-8 and J is TRBJ1-2; the match to TRBD1 covers 7 bases. V shed 4 bases and J 5 bases; nucleotides not matched to a gene: 11. The CDR3 has 15 residues. CDR1 and CDR2 from the germline V gene are SGHTS and YDEGEE. CDR3 bases: TGTGCCAGCAGCGGAACAGGGACAGTGGGGTATGGCTACACCTTC. Translated: CASSGTGTVGYGYTF.

This chain connects TRBV2 to TRBJ2-7; D is perhaps TRBD2 (6 bases). This CDR3 comprises 14 residues. CDR1 SNHLY and CDR2 FYNNEI come from the germline V gene. The ends were cut back, 8 bases at V and 3 bases at J, with 17 bases in the middle. Here the CDR3 reads CASFRRSGGYEQYF. The CDR3 region has the DNA TGTGCCAGCTTCAGGCGATCCGGGGGCTACGAGCAGTACTTC.

In its sample, this clone was seen once. The V and J genes are TRBV5-1 and TRBJ2-3, with D possibly matching TRBD1 (6 bases). Germline-derived CDR1 and CDR2 are SGHRS and YFSETQ. The CDR3 is 15 amino acids. V was shortened by 4 bases and J by 2 bases, with 14 bases between the two germline ends. The DNA of the CDR3 is TGCGCCAGCAGCCCGCCGACAGGTGCCACAGATACGCAGTATTTT. It yields the protein CASSPPTGATDTQYF.

This chain joins TRBV5-1 and TRBJ1-2, with D perhaps TRBD1 (5 bases). This CDR3 is 14 amino acids long. Germline-derived CDR1 and CDR2 are SGHRS and YFSETQ. V shed 2 bases and J shed 3 bases, with 11 bases lying between them. For the CDR3, the DNA is TGCGCCAGCAGCTTATTTGGAGGGGACTATGGCTACACCTTC. As protein: CASSLFGGDYGYTF.

J is TRBJ1-2 and V is TRBV4-1; D not certain. The CDR3 is 17 amino acids. Germline V gene data show CDR1 as MGHRA and CDR2 as YSYEKL. V shed 2 bases and J shed 8 bases, with 24 bases lying between them. CDR3 sequence reads: CASSQPVRGRWGEGYTF. The CDR3 bases are TGCGCCAGCAGCCAACCCGTCCGAGGCCGGTGGGGAGAGGGCTACACCTTC.

V and J are TRBV4-1 and TRBJ2-7; D is perhaps TRBD1 (6 bases). Germline V CDR1 and CDR2: MGHRA, YSYEKL. V was clipped by 1 base and J by 3 bases, with 19 bases between them. CDR3 length: 17 residues. CDR3 DNA sequence: TGCGCCAGCAGCCAAGGGTCCAAATCCGACAGGTACTACGAGCAGTACTTC. Amino acids: CASSQGSKSDRYYEQYF.